These 7 T cell receptor beta chains were sequenced from one sample in a study of blood T cell repertoires in COVID-19 (TCRdb year 2020). The protocol used for the library was the immunoSEQ multiplex PCR assay. In its TCRdb copy, this immuneACCESS table keeps in-frame sequences only and misses some clones. Where compared with another copy, unresolved V genes explain less than half of these, and the others have no known cause. A total of about 190,000 clones appear in this sample, around four fifths of them only once. About 4.8% of the sample goes to the ten largest clones. The sample comprised peripheral blood. The origin of the receptors is a woman aged 30 to 39 with acute or convalescent COVID-19.

This chain uses TRBV9 with TRBJ2-3; weak D call: TRBD2 (5 bases). V lost 0 bases to trimming and J lost 3 bases, with 17 bases between them. This CDR3 comprises 17 residues. Germline V gives CDR1 SGDLS, CDR2 YYNGEE. DNA for the CDR3: TGTGCCAGCAGCGTAGACCCCGCGGGCCTCGCAACAGATACGCAGTATTTT. Translation gives CASSVDPAGLATDTQYF. The variable domain in full, with the rest retrieved from reference TRBV9 and TRBJ2-3, is DSGVTQTPKHLITATGQRVTLRCSPRSGDLSVYWYQQSLDQGLQFLIQYYNGEERAKGNILERFSAQQFPDLHSELNLSSLELGDSALYFCASSVDPAGLATDTQYFGPGTRLTVL.

CDR3 in DNA: TGCAGCGTTTCAGGCACAGGGAACTACGAGCAGTACTTC. Translation gives CSVSGTGNYEQYF. V is TRBV29-1 and J is TRBJ2-7; D is possibly TRBD1 (6 bases). Per germline, CDR1 SQVTM and CDR2 ANQGSEA. This CDR3 contains 13 residues. The ends were cut back, 5 bases at V and 3 bases at J, with 14 bases in the middle.

The CDR3: CASRSGEPRAFF. CDR3 DNA sequence: TGTGCCAGCAGATCAGGGGAACCTAGAGCTTTCTTT. The chain is built from TRBV7-8 and TRBJ1-1; D may be TRBD1 (6 bases). Deletions cut 6 bases from V and 10 bases from J, with 15 bases between. Germline CDR1 reads SGHVS; CDR2 reads FQNEAQ. The CDR3 length is 12 residues.

The rearrangement links TRBV7-2 to TRBJ1-1, with D maybe TRBD1 (5 bases). From germline, CDR1 is SGHTA and CDR2 FQGNSA. Trimming left V 4 bases short and J 5 bases short, with 11 bases between. This CDR3 is 13 amino acids long. The CDR3 bases are TGTGCCAGCAGCTCGTGGCAGGGAACTGAAGCTTTCTTT. Translating gives CASSSWQGTEAFF.

J is TRBJ1-2 and V is TRBV10-2, with 9 bases that match TRBD1. The CDR3 contains 15 residues. V was clipped by 4 bases and J by 5 bases; unmatched bases: 8. Germline-derived CDR1 and CDR2 are WSHSY and SAAADI. CDR3 amino acids: CASSVLGTGLYGYTF. CDR3 sequence (DNA): TGCGCCAGCAGTGTATTAGGGACAGGGTTATATGGCTACACCTTC.

J is TRBJ2-7 and V is TRBV28; maybe TRBD2 (7 bases). The CDR3 spans 17 residues. Trimming shortened V by 6 bases and J by 4 bases, and 25 bases separated the two germline ends. The germline gives CDR1 MDHEN, CDR2 SYDVKM. In DNA, the CDR3 is TGTGCCAGCAGGGAGAGGAGGGGGGGTAGCGGAGATTACGAGCAGTACTTC. Translated: CASRERRGGSGDYEQYF.

In this sample, this clone turned up many times. This rearrangement joins TRBV7-9 to TRBJ1-1; a possible D gene is TRBD1 (6 bases). Trimming took off 6 bases at V and 1 base at J, with 15 bases between the two ends. The CDR3 loop spans 15 amino acids. Germline loops: CDR1 SEHNR, CDR2 FQNEAQ (reference sequence). The CDR3 DNA follows: TGTGCCAGCAGTCCAACGGGGGGCAAGAACACTGAAGCTTTCTTT. Its protein product is CASSPTGGKNTEAFF.